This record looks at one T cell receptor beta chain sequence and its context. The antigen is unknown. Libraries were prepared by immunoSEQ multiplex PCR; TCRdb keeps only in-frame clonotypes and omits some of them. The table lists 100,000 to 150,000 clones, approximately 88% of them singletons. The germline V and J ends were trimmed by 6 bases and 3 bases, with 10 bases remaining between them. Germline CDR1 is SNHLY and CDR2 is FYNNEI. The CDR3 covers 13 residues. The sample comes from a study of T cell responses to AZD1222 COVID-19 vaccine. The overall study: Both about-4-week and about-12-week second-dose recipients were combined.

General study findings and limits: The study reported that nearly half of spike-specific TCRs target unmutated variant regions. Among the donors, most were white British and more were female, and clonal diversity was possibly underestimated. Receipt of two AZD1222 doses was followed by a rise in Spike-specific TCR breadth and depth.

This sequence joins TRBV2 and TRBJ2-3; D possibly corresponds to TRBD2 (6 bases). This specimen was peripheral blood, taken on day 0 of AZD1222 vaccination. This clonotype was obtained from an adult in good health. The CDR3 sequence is CASRGGGTDTQYF. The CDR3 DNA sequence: TGTGCCAGCAGGGGGGGTGGAACAGATACGCAGTATTTT.